This T cell receptor (beta chain) was sequenced during a study of T cell repertoires in cytomegalovirus infection. TCRdb reprocessed the reads via MiXCR and lists one record per CDR3 protein. The sample records approximately 170,000 distinct CDR3 sequences, 14% being singletons. This CDR3 contains 14 residues. The germline V and J ends were trimmed by 5 bases and 3 bases, with 14 bases remaining between them. CDR1 is LNHDA, CDR2 SQIVND, per germline (reference sequence). The sample comprised PBMCs. The sequence was collected from a human donor in good health (CMV status not recorded). Some clones in this sample may be carry-over from other donors' samples. The chain links TRBV19 to TRBJ2-7; the D gene is possibly TRBD1 (6 bases). The CDR3 reads CASSFRGSYYEQYF. In DNA, the CDR3 is TGTGCCAGTAGTTTTAGGGGGAGCTACTACGAGCAGTACTTC.